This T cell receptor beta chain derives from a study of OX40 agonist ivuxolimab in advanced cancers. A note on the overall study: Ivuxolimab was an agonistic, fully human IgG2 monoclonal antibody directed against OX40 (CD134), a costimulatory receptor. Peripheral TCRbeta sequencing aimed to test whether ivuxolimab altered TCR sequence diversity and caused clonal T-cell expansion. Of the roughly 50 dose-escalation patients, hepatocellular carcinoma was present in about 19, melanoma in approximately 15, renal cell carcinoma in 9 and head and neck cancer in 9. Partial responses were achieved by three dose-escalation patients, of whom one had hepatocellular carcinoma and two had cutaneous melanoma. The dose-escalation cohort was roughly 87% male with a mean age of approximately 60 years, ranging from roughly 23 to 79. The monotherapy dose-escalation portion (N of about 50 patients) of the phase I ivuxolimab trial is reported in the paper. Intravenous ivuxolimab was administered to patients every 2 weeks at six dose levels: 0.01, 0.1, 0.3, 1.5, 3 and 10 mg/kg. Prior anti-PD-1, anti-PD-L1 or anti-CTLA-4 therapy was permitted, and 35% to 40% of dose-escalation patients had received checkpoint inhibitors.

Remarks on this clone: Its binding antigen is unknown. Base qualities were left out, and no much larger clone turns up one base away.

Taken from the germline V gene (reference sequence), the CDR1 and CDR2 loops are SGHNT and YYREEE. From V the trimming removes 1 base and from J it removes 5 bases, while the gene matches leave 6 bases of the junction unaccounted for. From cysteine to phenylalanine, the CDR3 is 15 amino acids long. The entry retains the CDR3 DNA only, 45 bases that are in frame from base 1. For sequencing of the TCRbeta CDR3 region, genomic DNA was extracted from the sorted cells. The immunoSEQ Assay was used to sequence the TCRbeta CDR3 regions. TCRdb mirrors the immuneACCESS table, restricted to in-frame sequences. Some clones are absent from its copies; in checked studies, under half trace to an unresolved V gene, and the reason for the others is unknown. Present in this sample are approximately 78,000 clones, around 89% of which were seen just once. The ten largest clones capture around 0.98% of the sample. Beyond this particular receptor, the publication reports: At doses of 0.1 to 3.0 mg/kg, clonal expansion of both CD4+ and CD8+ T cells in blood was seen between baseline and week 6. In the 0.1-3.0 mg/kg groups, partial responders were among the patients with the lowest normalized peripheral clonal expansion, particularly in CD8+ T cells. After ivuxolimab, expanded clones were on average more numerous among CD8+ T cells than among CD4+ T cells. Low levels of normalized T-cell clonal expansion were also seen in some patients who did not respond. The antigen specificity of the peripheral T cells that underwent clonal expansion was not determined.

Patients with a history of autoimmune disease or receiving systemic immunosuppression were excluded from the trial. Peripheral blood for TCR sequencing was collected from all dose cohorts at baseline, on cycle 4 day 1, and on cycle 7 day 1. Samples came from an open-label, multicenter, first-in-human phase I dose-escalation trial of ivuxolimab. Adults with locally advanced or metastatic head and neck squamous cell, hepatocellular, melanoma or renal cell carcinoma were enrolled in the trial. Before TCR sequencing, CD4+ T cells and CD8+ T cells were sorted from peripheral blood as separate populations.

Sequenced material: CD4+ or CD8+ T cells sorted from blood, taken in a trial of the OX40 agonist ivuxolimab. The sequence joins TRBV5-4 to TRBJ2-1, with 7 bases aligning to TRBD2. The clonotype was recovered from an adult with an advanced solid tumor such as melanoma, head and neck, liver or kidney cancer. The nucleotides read TGTGCCAGCAGCTTGAGGGTAGCGGGCAACAATGAGCAGTTCTTC. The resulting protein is CASSLRVAGNNEQFF. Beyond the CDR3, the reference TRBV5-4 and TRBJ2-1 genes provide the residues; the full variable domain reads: ETGVTQSPTHLIKTRGQQVTLRCSSQSGHNTVSWYQQALGQGPQFIFQYYREEENGRGNFPPRFSGLQFPNYSSELNVNALELDDSALYLCASSLRVAGNNEQFFGPGTRLTVL.